This TCR beta chain is from a study of blood T cell repertoires in COVID-19. Study overall: Cohort 3 donors counted as recovered after two negative PCRs, clearance, or resolved symptoms. Sources were T cells, B-cell-depleted T cells, or PBMCs; the material itself was cDNA or gDNA.

Assay used: immunoSEQ multiplex PCR; TCRdb lists only in-frame clones, some missing. Of 210,000 or so clones in the sample, roughly nine tenths are singletons; the top ten hold 3% to 3.5%. The sample holds a few counts of this clone. Participants, about 18 to 95 years old, spanned under 25 US areas. Cohort allocation depended upon clinical history that participants reported. This CDR3 is 12 amino acids long. Trimming took off 5 bases at V and 7 bases at J, with 6 bases between the two ends. Looked up from germline, CDR1 is LNHDA and CDR2 is SQIVND (reference sequence). Sequenced: PBMCs or T cells enriched from blood (not recorded which). V gene TRBV19 combines with J gene TRBJ1-6; D not certain. This sequence originates from a woman aged 50 to 65 in a cohort exposed to, infected with or recovered from COVID-19 (not recorded which). The CDR3 coding sequence is TGTGCCAGTAGTCCGCTAAATTCACCCCTCCACTTT. Translated, it gives CASSPLNSPLHF.